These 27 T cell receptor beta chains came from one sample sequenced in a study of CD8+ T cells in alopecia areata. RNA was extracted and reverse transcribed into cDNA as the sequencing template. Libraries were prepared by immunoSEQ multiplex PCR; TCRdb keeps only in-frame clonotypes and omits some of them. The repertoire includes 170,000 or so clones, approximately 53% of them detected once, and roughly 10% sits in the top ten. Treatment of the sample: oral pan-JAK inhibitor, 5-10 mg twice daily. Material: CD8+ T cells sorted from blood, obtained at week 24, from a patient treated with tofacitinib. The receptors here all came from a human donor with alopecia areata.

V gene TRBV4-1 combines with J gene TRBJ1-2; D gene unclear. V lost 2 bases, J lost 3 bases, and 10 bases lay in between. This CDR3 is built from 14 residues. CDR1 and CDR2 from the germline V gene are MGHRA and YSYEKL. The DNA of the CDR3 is TGCGCCAGCAGCCAAAATGACTGGGACTATGGCTACACCTTC. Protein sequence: CASSQNDWDYGYTF.

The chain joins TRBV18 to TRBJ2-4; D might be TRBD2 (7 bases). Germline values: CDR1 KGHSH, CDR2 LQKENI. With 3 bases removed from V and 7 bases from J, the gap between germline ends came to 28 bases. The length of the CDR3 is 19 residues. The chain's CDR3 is CASSPSDPGGGDQFNIQYF. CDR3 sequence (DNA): TGTGCCAGCTCACCCTCAGACCCCGGCGGGGGCGACCAGTTTAACATTCAGTACTTC.

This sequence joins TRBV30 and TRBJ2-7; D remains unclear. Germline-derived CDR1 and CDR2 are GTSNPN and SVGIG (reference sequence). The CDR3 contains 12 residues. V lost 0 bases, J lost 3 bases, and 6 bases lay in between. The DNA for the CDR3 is TGTGCCTGGAGTGTGTCTGGCTACGAGCAGTACTTC. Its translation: CAWSVSGYEQYF.

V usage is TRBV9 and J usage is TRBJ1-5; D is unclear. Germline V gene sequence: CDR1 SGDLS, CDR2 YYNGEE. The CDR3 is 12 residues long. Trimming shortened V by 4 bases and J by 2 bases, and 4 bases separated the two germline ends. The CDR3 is CASSQGNQPQHF. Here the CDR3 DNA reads TGTGCCAGCAGCCAGGGCAATCAGCCCCAGCATTTT.

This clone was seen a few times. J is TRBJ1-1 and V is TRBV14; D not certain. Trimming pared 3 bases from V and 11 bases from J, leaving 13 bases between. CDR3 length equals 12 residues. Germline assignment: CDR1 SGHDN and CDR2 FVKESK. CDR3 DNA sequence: TGTGCCAGCAGCCATACGGCCTACGGTGCTTTCTTT. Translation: CASSHTAYGAFF.

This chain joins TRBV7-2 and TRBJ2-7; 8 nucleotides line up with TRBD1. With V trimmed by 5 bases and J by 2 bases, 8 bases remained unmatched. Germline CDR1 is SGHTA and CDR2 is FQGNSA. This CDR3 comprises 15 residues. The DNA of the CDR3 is TGTGCCAGCAGCCCCACGACAGGGGTCCCCTACGAGCAGTACTTC. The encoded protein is CASSPTTGVPYEQYF.

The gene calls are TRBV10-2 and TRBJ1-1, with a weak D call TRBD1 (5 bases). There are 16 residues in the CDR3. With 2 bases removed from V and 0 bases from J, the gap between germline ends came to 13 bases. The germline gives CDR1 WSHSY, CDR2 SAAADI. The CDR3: CASSEIGDSMNTEAFF. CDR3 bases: TGCGCCAGCAGTGAGATCGGCGACAGCATGAACACTGAAGCTTTCTTT.

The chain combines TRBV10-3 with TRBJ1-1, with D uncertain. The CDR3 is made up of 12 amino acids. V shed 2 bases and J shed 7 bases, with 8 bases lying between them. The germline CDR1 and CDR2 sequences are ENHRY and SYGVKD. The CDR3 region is CAISETADEAFF. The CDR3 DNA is TGTGCCATCAGTGAGACGGCCGATGAAGCTTTCTTT.

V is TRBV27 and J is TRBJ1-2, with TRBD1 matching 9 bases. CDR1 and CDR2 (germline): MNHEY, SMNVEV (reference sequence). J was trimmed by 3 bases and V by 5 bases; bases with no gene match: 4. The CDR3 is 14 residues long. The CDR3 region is CASSAGQGYYGYTF. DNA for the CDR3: TGTGCCAGCAGTGCGGGACAGGGCTACTATGGCTACACCTTC.

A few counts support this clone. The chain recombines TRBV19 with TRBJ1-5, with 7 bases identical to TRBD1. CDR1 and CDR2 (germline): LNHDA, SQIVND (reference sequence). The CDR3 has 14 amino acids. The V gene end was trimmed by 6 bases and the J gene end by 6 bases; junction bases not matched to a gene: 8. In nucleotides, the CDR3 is TGTGCCAGTAGCCTTGGGACAGCATTTCAGCCCCAGCATTTT. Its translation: CASSLGTAFQPQHF.

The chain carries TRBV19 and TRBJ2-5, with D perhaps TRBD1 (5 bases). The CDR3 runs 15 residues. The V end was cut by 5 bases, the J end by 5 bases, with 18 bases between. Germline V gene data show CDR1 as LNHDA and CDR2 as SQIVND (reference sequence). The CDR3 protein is CASSPTDSSWETQYF. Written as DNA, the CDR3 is TGTGCCAGTAGTCCCACTGACAGCTCGTGGGAGACCCAGTACTTC. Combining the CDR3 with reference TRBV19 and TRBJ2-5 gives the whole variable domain DGGITQSPKYLFRKEGQNVTLSCEQNLNHDAMYWYRQDPGQGLRLIYYSQIVNDFQKGDIAEGYSVSREKKESFPLTVTSAQKNPTAFYLCASSPTDSSWETQYFGPGTRLLVL.

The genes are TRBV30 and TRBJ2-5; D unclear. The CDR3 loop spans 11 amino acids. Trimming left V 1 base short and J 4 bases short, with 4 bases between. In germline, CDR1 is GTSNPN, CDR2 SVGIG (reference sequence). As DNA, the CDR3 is TGTGCCTGGAGTGGAAGAGAGACCCAGTACTTC. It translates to CAWSGRETQYF.

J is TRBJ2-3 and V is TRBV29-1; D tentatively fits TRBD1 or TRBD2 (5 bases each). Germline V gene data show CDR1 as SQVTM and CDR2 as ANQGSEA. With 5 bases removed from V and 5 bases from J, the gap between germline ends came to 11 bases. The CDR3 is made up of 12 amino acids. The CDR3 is CSVWDGEDTQYF. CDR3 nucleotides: TGCAGCGTTTGGGACGGGGAAGATACGCAGTATTTT.

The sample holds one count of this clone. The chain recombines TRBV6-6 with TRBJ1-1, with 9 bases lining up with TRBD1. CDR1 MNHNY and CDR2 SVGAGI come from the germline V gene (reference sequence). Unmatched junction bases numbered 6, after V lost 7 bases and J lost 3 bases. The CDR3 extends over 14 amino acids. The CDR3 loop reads CASTPQGAYTEAFF. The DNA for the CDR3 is TGTGCCAGCACCCCACAGGGGGCATACACTGAAGCTTTCTTT.

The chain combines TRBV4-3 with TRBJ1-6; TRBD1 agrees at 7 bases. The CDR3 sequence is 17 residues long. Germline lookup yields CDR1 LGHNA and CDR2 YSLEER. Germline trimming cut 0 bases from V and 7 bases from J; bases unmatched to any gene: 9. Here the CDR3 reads CASSQDRETGLNSPLHF. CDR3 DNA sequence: TGCGCCAGCAGCCAAGATCGGGAGACAGGGTTAAATTCACCCCTCCACTTT.

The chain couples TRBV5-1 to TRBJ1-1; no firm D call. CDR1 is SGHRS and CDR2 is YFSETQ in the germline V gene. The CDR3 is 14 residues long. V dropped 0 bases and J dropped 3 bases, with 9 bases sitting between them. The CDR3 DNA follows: TGCGCCAGCAGCTTGGAAGAGGGTTACACTGAAGCTTTCTTT. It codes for CASSLEEGYTEAFF.

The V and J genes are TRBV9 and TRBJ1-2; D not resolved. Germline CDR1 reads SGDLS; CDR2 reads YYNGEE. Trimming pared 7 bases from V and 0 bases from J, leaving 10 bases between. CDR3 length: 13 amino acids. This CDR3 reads CASGERSNYGYTF. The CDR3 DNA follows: TGTGCCAGCGGTGAGCGATCTAACTATGGCTACACCTTC.

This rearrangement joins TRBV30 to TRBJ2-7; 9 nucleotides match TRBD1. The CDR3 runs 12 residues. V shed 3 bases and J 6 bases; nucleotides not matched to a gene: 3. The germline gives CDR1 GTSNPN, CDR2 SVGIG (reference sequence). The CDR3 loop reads CAWSRTGAEQYF. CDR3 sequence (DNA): TGTGCCTGGAGCCGGACAGGGGCCGAGCAGTACTTC.

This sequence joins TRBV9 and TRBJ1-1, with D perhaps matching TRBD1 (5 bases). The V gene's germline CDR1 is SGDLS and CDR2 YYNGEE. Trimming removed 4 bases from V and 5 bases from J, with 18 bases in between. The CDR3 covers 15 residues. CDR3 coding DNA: TGTGCCAGCAGCCCAGGCGGGGCGATCGGGACTGAAGCTTTCTTT. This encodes CASSPGGAIGTEAFF.

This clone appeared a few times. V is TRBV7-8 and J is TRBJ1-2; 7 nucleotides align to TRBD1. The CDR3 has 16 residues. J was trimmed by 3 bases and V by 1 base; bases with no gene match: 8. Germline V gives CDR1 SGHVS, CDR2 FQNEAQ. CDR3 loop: CASSLEEGAGDYGYTF. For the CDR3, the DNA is TGTGCCAGCAGCTTAGAAGAGGGGGCTGGGGACTATGGCTACACCTTC.

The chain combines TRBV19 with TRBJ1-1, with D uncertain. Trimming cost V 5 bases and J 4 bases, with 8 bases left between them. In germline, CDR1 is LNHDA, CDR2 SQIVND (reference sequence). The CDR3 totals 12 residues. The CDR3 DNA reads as TGTGCCAGTAGTCAAGGTTTCACTGAAGCTTTCTTT. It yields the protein CASSQGFTEAFF. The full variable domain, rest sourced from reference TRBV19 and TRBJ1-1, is DGGITQSPKYLFRKEGQNVTLSCEQNLNHDAMYWYRQDPGQGLRLIYYSQIVNDFQKGDIAEGYSVSREKKESFPLTVTSAQKNPTAFYLCASSQGFTEAFFGQGTRLTVV.

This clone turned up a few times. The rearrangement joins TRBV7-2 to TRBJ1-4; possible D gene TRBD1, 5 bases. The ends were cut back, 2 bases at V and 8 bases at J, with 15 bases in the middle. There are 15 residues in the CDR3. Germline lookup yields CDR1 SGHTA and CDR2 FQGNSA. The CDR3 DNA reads TGTGCCAGCAGCTTACACTCCCAGGGAGAGGAAAAACTGTTTTTT. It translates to CASSLHSQGEEKLFF.

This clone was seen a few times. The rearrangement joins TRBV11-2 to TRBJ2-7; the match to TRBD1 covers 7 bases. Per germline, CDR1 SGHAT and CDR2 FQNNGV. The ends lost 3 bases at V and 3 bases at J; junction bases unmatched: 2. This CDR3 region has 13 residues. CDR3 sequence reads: CASSFGTDYEQYF. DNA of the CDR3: TGTGCCAGCAGCTTCGGGACAGACTACGAGCAGTACTTC.

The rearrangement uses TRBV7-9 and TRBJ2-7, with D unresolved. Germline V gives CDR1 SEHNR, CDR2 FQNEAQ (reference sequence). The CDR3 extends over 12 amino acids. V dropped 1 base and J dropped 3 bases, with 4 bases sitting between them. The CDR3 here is CASSLGDYEQYF. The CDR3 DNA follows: TGTGCCAGCAGCTTAGGAGACTACGAGCAGTACTTC. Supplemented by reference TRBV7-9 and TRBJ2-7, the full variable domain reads DTGVSQNPRHKITKRGQNVTFRCDPISEHNRLYWYRQTLGQGPEFLTYFQNEAQLEKSRLLSDRFSAERPKGSFSTLEIQRTEQGDSAMYLCASSLGDYEQYFGPGTRLTVT.

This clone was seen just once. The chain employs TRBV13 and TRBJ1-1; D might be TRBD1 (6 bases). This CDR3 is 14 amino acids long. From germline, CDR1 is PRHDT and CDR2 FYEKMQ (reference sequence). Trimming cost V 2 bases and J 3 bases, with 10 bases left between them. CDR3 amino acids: CASSLTGSDTEAFF. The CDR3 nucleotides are TGTGCCAGCAGCTTAACAGGGTCCGACACTGAAGCTTTCTTT.

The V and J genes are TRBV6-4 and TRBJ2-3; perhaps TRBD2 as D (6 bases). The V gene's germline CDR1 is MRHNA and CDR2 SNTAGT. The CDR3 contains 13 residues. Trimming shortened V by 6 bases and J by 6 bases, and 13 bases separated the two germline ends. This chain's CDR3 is CASSLRTMDTQYF. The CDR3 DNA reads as TGTGCCAGCAGCCTTAGGACTATGGATACGCAGTATTTT.

This chain's CDR3 is CSVDDRSGEGDTQYF. The CDR3 bases are TGCAGCGTTGATGACCGGAGCGGGGAGGGAGATACGCAGTATTTT. The V gene is TRBV29-1, the J gene TRBJ2-3; 7 nucleotides match TRBD2. The junction had 11 bases not matched to a gene; V was cut back by 3 bases and J by 5 bases. Germline CDR1 is SQVTM and CDR2 is ANQGSEA. The CDR3 extends over 15 amino acids.